This TCR beta chain came from a study of T-cell memory formation after mild COVID-19. Study-level findings and limits: The appearance of some responding clones in pre-infection memory suggested that cross-reactive memory joined. Day 15 to 85 contracting clones showed balanced CD4/CD8; day 15 to 37 expanders favored CD4+. Mainly in CM and EM were contracting CD4+ clones; CD8+ were in EMRA.

TCRdb reprocessed the 5' RACE reads via MiXCR and lists one record per CDR3 protein. The data contain hundreds of thousands of distinct CDR3 sequences, about 23% of them singletons. The CDR3 covers 13 residues. Trimming shortened V by 5 bases and J by 2 bases, and 9 bases separated the two germline ends. Germline lookup yields CDR1 SGHAT and CDR2 FQNNGV. This clonotype appeared many times. The antigen is not known. The source is an adult woman who had mild COVID-19 (a few samples of this study predate the infection). Cell type and time point are not known. This chain joins TRBV11-2 and TRBJ1-2; tentative D call: TRBD1 (5 bases). Material for sequencing was PBMCs or a T cell subset sorted from them (not recorded which). CDR3 region: CASSPAGNYGYTF. In DNA form, the CDR3 reads TGTGCCAGCAGCCCCGCAGGGAACTATGGCTACACCTTC.